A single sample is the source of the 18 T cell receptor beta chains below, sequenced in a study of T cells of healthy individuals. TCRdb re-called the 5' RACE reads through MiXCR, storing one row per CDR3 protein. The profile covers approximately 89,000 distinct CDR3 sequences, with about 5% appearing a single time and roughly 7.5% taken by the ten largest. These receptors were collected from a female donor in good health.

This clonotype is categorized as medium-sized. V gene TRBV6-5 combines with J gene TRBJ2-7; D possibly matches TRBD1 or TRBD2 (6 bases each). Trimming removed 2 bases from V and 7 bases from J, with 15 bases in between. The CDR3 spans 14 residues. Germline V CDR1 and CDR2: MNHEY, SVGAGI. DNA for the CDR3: TGTGCCAGCAGTTACGTTAGGGGGGCCGGAGAGCAGTACTTC. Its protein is CASSYVRGAGEQYF.

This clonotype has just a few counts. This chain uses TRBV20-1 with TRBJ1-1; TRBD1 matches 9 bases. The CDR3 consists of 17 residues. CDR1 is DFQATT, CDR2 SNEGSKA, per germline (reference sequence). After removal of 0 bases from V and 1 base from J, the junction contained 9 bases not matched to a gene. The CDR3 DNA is TGCAGTGCTAGAGATTTGGGACAGGGCTCTTCGAACACTGAAGCTTTCTTT. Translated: CSARDLGQGSSNTEAFF.

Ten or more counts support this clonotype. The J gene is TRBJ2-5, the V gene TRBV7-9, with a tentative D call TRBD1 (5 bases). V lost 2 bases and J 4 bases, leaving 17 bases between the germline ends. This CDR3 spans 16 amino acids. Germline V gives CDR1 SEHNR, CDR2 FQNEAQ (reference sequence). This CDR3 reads CASSLPLQGMRETQYF. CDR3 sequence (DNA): TGTGCCAGCAGCTTACCTCTTCAGGGTATGAGAGAGACCCAGTACTTC.

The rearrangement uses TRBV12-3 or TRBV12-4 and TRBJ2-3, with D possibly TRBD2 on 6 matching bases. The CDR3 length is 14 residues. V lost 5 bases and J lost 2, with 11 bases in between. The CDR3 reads CASSIPGVTDTQYF. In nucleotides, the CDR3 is TGTGCCAGCAGTATTCCGGGAGTCACAGATACGCAGTATTTT.

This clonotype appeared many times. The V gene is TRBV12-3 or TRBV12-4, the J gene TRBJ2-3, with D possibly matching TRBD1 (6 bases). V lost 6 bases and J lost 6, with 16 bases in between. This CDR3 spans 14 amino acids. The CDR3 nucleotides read TGTGCCAGCAGCCCACCCCTTCAGGGGGATACGCAGTATTTT. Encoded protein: CASSPPLQGDTQYF.

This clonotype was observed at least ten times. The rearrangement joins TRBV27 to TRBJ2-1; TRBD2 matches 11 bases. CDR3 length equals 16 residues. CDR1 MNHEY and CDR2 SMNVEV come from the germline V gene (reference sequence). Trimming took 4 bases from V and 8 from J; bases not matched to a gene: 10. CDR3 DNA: TGTGCCAGCAGTTCCTTAGCGGGAGGGCCCGTCCATGAGCAGTTCTTC. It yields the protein CASSSLAGGPVHEQFF.

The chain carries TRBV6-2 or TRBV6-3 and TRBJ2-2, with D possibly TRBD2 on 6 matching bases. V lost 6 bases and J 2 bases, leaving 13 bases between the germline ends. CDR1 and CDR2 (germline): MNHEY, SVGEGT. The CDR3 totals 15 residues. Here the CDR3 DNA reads TGTGCCAGCAGCCAGACTAGGGCTAACACCGGGGAGCTGTTTTTT. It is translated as CASSQTRANTGELFF.

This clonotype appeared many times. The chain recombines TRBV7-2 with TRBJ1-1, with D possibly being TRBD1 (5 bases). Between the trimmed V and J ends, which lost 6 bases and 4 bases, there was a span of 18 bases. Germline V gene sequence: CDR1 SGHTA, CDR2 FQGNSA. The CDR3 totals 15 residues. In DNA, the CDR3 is TGTGCCAGCAGGATTGAGGGACCGACGGGCACTGAAGCTTTCTTT. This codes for CASRIEGPTGTEAFF.

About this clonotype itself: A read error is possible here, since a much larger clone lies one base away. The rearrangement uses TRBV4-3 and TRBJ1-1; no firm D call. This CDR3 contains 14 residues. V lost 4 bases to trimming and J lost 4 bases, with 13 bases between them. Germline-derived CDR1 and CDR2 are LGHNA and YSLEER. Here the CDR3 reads CASSLHPGFTEAFF. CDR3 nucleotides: TGCGCCAGCAGCCTTCACCCGGGGTTCACTGAAGCTTTCTTT.

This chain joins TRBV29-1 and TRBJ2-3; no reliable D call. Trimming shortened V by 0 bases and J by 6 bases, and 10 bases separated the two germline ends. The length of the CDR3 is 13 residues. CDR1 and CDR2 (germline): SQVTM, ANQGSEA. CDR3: CSVEDSGRDTQYF. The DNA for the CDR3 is TGCAGCGTTGAAGACTCAGGCAGGGATACGCAGTATTTT.

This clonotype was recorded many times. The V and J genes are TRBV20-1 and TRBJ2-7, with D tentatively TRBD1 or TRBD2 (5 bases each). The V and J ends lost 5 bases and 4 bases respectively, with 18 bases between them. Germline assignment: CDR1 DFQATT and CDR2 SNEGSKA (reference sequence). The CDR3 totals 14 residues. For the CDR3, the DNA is TGCAGTGCTTCCCAAATGCAGGGAGCATACGAGCAGTACTTC. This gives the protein CSASQMQGAYEQYF.

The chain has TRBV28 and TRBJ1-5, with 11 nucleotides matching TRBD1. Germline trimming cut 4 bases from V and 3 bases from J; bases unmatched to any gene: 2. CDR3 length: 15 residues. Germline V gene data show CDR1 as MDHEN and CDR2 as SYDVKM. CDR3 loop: CASSWDRGTNQPQHF. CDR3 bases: TGTGCCAGCAGTTGGGACAGGGGGACCAATCAGCCCCAGCATTTT.

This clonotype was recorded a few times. The CDR3 sequence is CATSDASGSSYNEQFF. CDR3 nucleotides: TGTGCCACCAGTGATGCTAGCGGGAGCTCCTACAATGAGCAGTTCTTC. The J gene is TRBJ2-1, the V gene TRBV24-1; TRBD2 agrees at 10 bases. Germline CDR1 is KGHDR and CDR2 is SFDVKD. This CDR3 comprises 16 residues. Trimming removed 3 bases from V and 0 bases from J; junction bases left unmatched: 1.

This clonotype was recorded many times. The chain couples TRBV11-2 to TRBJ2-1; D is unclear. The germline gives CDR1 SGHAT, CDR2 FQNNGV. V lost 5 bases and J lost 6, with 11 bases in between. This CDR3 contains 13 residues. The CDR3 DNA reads TGTGCCAGCAGCCCTATTATGGGCAATGAGCAGTTCTTC. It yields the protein CASSPIMGNEQFF.

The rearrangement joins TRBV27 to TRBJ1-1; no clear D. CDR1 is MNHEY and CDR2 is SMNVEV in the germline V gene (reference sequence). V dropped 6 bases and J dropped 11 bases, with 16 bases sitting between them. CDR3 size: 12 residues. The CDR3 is CASSPGVRVAFF. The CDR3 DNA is TGTGCCAGCAGCCCGGGCGTAAGGGTGGCTTTCTTT.

DNA for the CDR3: TGTGCCAGCAGCTTGTCGGGCCAGCCCCAGCATTTT. It is translated as CASSLSGQPQHF. The J gene is TRBJ1-5, the V gene TRBV5-6; no clear D gene. The CDR3 extends over 12 amino acids. V shed 1 base and J shed 7 bases, with 6 bases lying between them. Germline CDR1 is SGHDT and CDR2 is YYEEEE.

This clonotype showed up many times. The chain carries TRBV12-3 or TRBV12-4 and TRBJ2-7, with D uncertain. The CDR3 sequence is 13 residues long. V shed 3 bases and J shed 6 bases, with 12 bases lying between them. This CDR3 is CASSFSGSSEQYF. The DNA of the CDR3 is TGTGCCAGCAGTTTTTCTGGTTCCAGCGAGCAGTACTTC.

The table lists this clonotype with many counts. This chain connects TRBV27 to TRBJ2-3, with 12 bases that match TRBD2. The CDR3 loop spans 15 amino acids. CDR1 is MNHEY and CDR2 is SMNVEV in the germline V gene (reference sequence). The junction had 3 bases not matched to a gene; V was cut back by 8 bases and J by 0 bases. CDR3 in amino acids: CASRGTSGSTDTQYF. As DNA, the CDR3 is TGTGCCAGCCGAGGGACTAGCGGGAGCACAGATACGCAGTATTTT.